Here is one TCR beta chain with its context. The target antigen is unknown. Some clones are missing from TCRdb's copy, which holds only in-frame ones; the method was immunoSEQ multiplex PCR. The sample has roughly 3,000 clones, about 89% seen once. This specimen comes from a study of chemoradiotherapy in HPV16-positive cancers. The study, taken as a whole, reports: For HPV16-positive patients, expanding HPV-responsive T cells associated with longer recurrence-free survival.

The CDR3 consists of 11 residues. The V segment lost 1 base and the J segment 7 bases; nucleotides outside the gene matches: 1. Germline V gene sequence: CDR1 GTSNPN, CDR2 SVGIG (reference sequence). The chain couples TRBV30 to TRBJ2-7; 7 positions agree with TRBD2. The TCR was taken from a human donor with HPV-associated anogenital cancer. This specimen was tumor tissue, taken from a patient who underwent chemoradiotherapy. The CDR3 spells CAWSAGGEQYF. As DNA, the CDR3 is TGTGCCTGGAGTGCGGGAGGAGAGCAGTACTTC.